This T cell receptor (beta chain) was recorded in a study of T cell changes during pregnancy in multiple sclerosis. This CDR3 has 13 residues. Germline V CDR1 and CDR2: SGHRS, YFSETQ. The V end lost 2 bases, the J end lost 3 bases, and 9 bases lay between the germline ends. Assay: immunoSEQ multiplex PCR; the TCRdb copy retains only in-frame clones and omits some. The sample includes some 100,000 clones, more than 85% of them seen just once. The chain recombines TRBV5-1 with TRBJ2-7; D perhaps matches TRBD2 (5 bases). The material sequenced was peripheral blood, taken in the second trimester of pregnancy. This clonotype originated in a female donor with multiple sclerosis, enrolled in a pregnancy study. The CDR3 nucleotides read TGCGCCAGCAGCTTAGGCGGGTTCTACGAGCAGTACTTC. Translated: CASSLGGFYEQYF.